This T cell receptor beta chain derives from a study of Ad26.COV2.S vaccination and SARS-CoV-2 variants. Study information: The donor was enrolled in the Ad26.COV2.S arm of the COV1001 trial. The vaccine Ad26.COV2.S was put into the muscle once, or twice with 56 days between.

The data were produced by immunoSEQ multiplex PCR, yet TCRdb's version contains in-frame clones alone and is incomplete. The sample lists hundreds of thousands of clones, roughly 90% occurring once. Treatment defined: some 19 received Ad26.COV2.S at low or high dose, single or two shots; five or six received placebo; per-sample allocation not given. Day 63 after the first vaccine or placebo injection was the time point for sampling. Within Boston, the person who donated was an adult of 18-55 years. Vaccine was an Ad26 vector expressing Wuhan-strain SARS-CoV-2 spike. Germline V gives CDR1 SGHRS, CDR2 YFSETQ. V gave up 2 bases and J gave up 2 bases, with 10 bases separating them. There are 14 residues in the CDR3.

The gene calls are TRBV5-1 and TRBJ2-5; possible D gene TRBD1, 5 bases. This specimen consisted of peripheral blood, obtained in a trial of Ad26.COV2.S vaccine versus placebo. This TCR was sampled from a person aged 18 to 59 who received the Ad26.COV2.S COVID-19 vaccine or a placebo. CDR3 loop: CASSFQGGQETQYF. The DNA of the CDR3 is TGCGCCAGCAGCTTCCAGGGTGGGCAAGAGACCCAGTACTTC.